These T cell receptor beta chains were read from a single sample in a study of blood T cell repertoires in COVID-19. Some clones are missing from TCRdb's copy, which holds only in-frame ones; the method was immunoSEQ multiplex PCR. Of around 220,000 clones detected, about nine tenths appear once; the ten largest clones hold 1.9%. Source material: PBMCs or T cells enriched from blood (not recorded which). The receptor set was obtained from a woman between 18 and 30 years old who had recovered from COVID-19. Each CDR3 is given with its conserved first and last residue. The order of the fields is V gene, D gene, clone size, J gene, CDR3 protein, CDR3 DNA. A D gene is named only where the DNA matches it firmly. Only some rows state a clone size, as once, few, many or a class for expanded clones.

V: TRBV11-3; D: TRBD2; size: NA; J: TRBJ2-7; CDR3: CASSRRTSAVNEQYF; DNA: TGTGCCAGCAGCCGGCGAACTAGCGCGGTGAACGAGCAGTACTTC
V: TRBV18; D: TRBD2; size: NA; J: TRBJ2-2; CDR3: CASSPRAGGGDTGELFF; DNA: TGTGCCAGCTCACCTCGAGCGGGAGGTGGAGACACCGGGGAGCTGTTTTTT
V: TRBV12-3/TRBV12-4; D: TRBD2; size: NA; J: TRBJ2-3; CDR3: CASSWGGKDTQYF; DNA: TGTGCCAGCAGTTGGGGGGGTAAGGATACGCAGTATTTT
V: TRBV5-1; D: NA; size: few; J: TRBJ2-2; CDR3: CASSLMGAGELFF; DNA: TGCGCCAGCAGCTTGATGGGAGCCGGGGAGCTGTTTTTT
V: TRBV4-1; D: NA; size: NA; J: TRBJ1-5; CDR3: CASSQGESNQPQHF; DNA: TGCGCCAGCAGCCAAGGTGAGAGCAATCAGCCCCAGCATTTT
V: TRBV2; D: TRBD1; size: NA; J: TRBJ1-4; CDR3: CASTRQGGNEKLFF; DNA: TGTGCCAGCACCAGACAGGGAGGAAATGAAAAACTGTTTTTT
V: TRBV29-1; D: NA; size: NA; J: TRBJ2-5; CDR3: CSVVRLETQYF; DNA: TGCAGCGTGGTAAGACTAGAGACCCAGTACTTC
V: TRBV7-3; D: NA; size: NA; J: TRBJ1-6; CDR3: CASSLASGANSPLHF; DNA: TGTGCCAGCAGCCTCGCTTCAGGGGCTAATTCACCCCTCCACTTT
V: TRBV9; D: TRBD2; size: NA; J: TRBJ2-1; CDR3: CASSPVPSGRAEQFF; DNA: TGTGCCAGCAGCCCCGTGCCTAGCGGGAGGGCTGAGCAGTTCTTC
V: TRBV1; D: NA; size: NA; J: TRBJ2-7; CDR3: CTSSQEIRRELRRLSSYEQYF; DNA: TGCACCAGCAGCCAAGAAATACGCAGGGAATTAAGGCGTTTAAGCTCCTACGAGCAGTACTTC
V: TRBV29-1; D: TRBD2; size: NA; J: TRBJ2-7; CDR3: CSVEPPGGPHEQYF; DNA: TGCAGCGTTGAACCCCCGGGAGGGCCCCACGAGCAGTACTTC
V: TRBV2; D: NA; size: NA; J: TRBJ1-2; CDR3: CASSASANYGYTF; DNA: TGTGCCAGCAGTGCATCAGCTAACTATGGCTACACCTTC
V: TRBV10-3; D: NA; size: NA; J: TRBJ2-3; CDR3: CAISGGPTDTQYF; DNA: TGTGCCATCAGTGGAGGTCCCACAGATACGCAGTATTTT
V: TRBV6-2/TRBV6-3; D: NA; size: NA; J: TRBJ2-7; CDR3: CASSYSFGRDSTYEQYF; DNA: TGTGCCAGCAGTTACTCCTTTGGGCGGGACTCCACCTACGAGCAGTACTTC
V: TRBV12-3/TRBV12-4; D: TRBD1; size: NA; J: TRBJ1-2; CDR3: CASSSGQNYGYTF; DNA: TGTGCCAGCAGTTCGGGACAGAACTATGGCTACACCTTC
V: TRBV20-1; D: TRBD1; size: NA; J: TRBJ1-5; CDR3: CSASSGTGGNQPQHF; DNA: TGCAGTGCTAGTTCCGGGACAGGCGGCAATCAGCCCCAGCATTTT
V: TRBV19; D: NA; size: NA; J: TRBJ1-5; CDR3: CASSIVFQNNQPQHF; DNA: TGTGCCAGTAGTATAGTCTTCCAGAACAATCAGCCCCAGCATTTT
V: TRBV21-1; D: NA; size: once; J: TRBJ1-4; CDR3: CASSPLHEAGTMATNEKLFF; DNA: TGTGCCAGCAGCCCACTACACGAGGCTGGGACAATGGCAACTAATGAAAAACTGTTTTTT
V: TRBV6-5; D: TRBD2; size: NA; J: TRBJ2-7; CDR3: CASRSAGGLNYEQYF; DNA: TGTGCCAGCAGATCAGCGGGGGGACTGAACTACGAGCAGTACTTC
V: TRBV7-9; D: NA; size: NA; J: TRBJ1-1; CDR3: CASSSFSEAFF; DNA: TGTGCCAGCAGCTCGTTCAGTGAAGCTTTCTTT
V: TRBV11-3; D: NA; size: once; J: TRBJ1-6; CDR3: CASSEIDRGALHF; DNA: TGTGCCAGCAGCGAAATCGACAGAGGTGCCCTCCACTTT
V: TRBV18; D: TRBD1; size: NA; J: TRBJ2-7; CDR3: CASSPPGQGIYEQYF; DNA: TGTGCCAGCTCACCCCCGGGACAGGGTATTTACGAGCAGTACTTC
V: TRBV18; D: NA; size: NA; J: TRBJ1-5; CDR3: CASSLDLGNQPQHF; DNA: TGTGCCAGCTCACTCGACTTGGGCAATCAGCCCCAGCATTTT
V: TRBV11-3; D: TRBD2; size: NA; J: TRBJ2-1; CDR3: CASSLAGVYNEQFF; DNA: TGTGCCAGCTCCTTAGCGGGGGTTTACAATGAGCAGTTCTTC
V: TRBV7-2; D: TRBD1; size: NA; J: TRBJ2-2; CDR3: CASSQGVTGELFF; DNA: TGTGCCAGCAGTCAGGGGGTGACCGGGGAGCTGTTTTTT
V: TRBV9; D: NA; size: NA; J: TRBJ2-5; CDR3: CASSQEADQETQYF; DNA: TGTGCCAGCAGCCAAGAAGCTGACCAAGAGACCCAGTACTTC
V: TRBV12-5; D: NA; size: NA; J: TRBJ1-1; CDR3: CASGLGQTNEAFF; DNA: TGTGCTAGTGGTTTGGGACAGACCAATGAAGCTTTCTTT
V: TRBV5-4; D: NA; size: NA; J: TRBJ2-4; CDR3: CASSLAGWGENIQYF; DNA: TGTGCCAGCAGCTTGGCAGGGTGGGGGGAAAACATTCAGTACTTC
V: TRBV19; D: NA; size: NA; J: TRBJ2-3; CDR3: CASRTEHESDTQYF; DNA: TGTGCCAGTCGAACAGAGCATGAGTCAGATACGCAGTATTTT
V: TRBV2; D: TRBD1; size: NA; J: TRBJ1-6; CDR3: CASKTGTGDSPLHF; DNA: TGTGCCAGCAAAACCGGGACAGGGGACTCACCCCTCCACTTT
V: TRBV18; D: NA; size: NA; J: TRBJ1-1; CDR3: CASSPLITDEAFF; DNA: TGTGCCAGCTCACCACTCATAACAGATGAAGCTTTCTTT
V: TRBV7-7; D: NA; size: NA; J: TRBJ2-3; CDR3: CASSLAEADTQYF; DNA: TGTGCTAGCAGCTTAGCAGAGGCAGATACGCAGTATTTT
V: TRBV12-3/TRBV12-4; D: TRBD1; size: NA; J: TRBJ1-1; CDR3: CASSSTGGTEAFF; DNA: TGTGCCAGCAGTTCGACAGGGGGCACTGAAGCTTTCTTT
V: TRBV14; D: TRBD2; size: NA; J: TRBJ2-5; CDR3: CASSQPRGGSDKTQYF; DNA: TGTGCCAGCAGCCAACCCCGTGGCGGGAGTGATAAGACCCAGTACTTC
V: TRBV10-2; D: NA; size: NA; J: TRBJ2-2; CDR3: CASSDGANTGELFF; DNA: TGCGCCAGCAGTGACGGGGCGAACACCGGGGAGCTGTTTTTT
V: TRBV7-2; D: NA; size: NA; J: TRBJ1-5; CDR3: CASSPRSGNQPQHF; DNA: TGTGCCAGCAGCCCCAGGTCGGGGAATCAGCCCCAGCATTTT
V: TRBV20-1; D: NA; size: NA; J: TRBJ1-2; CDR3: CSARGDYGYTF; DNA: TGCAGTGCGCGGGGCGACTATGGCTACACCTTC
V: TRBV12-3/TRBV12-4; D: NA; size: NA; J: TRBJ2-7; CDR3: CASSPTGTYEQYF; DNA: TGTGCCAGCAGTCCCACAGGGACCTACGAGCAGTACTTC
V: TRBV20-1; D: TRBD1; size: NA; J: TRBJ1-2; CDR3: CSAGTANTF; DNA: TGCAGTGCTGGGACAGCCAACACCTTC
V: TRBV18; D: NA; size: NA; J: TRBJ2-7; CDR3: CASSPGRGSWDEQYF; DNA: TGTGCCAGCTCACCTGGCCGGGGGAGCTGGGACGAGCAGTACTTC
V: TRBV7-9; D: NA; size: NA; J: TRBJ1-1; CDR3: CASSLEGSTEAFF; DNA: TGTGCCAGCAGCTTAGAAGGGAGCACTGAAGCTTTCTTT
V: TRBV18; D: TRBD1; size: few; J: TRBJ2-7; CDR3: CASSQRQGARPEQYF; DNA: TGTGCCAGCTCACAACGACAGGGGGCGCGACCCGAGCAGTACTTC